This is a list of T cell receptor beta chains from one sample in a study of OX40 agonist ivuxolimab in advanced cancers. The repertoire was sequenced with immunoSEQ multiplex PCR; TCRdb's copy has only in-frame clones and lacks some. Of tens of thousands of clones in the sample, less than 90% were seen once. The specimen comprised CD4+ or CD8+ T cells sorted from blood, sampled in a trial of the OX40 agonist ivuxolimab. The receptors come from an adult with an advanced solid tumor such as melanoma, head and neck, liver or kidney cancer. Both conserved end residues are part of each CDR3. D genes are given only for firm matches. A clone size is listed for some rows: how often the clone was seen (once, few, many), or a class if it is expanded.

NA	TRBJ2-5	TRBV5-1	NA	TGCGCCAGCAGCCCCGAAGGCGGCGGAGAGACCCAGTACTTC	CASSPEGGGETQYF
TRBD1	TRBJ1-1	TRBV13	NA	TGTGCCAGCAGGTTGACAGGGTACACTGAAGCTTTCTTT	CASRLTGYTEAFF
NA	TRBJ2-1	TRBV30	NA	TGTGCCTGGAGTACTGGGACCCCCTACAATGAGCAGTTCTTC	CAWSTGTPYNEQFF
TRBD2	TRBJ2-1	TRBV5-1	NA	TGCGCCAGCAGCTTGCCGCGGGGGTACAATGAGCAGTTCTTC	CASSLPRGYNEQFF
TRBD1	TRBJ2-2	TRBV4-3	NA	TGCGCCAGCAGCCAAACCGGACAGGGAACGATCGGGGAGCTGTTTTTT	CASSQTGQGTIGELFF
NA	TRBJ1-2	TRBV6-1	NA	TGTGCCAGCAGTGGCCCCCTCCGTGTGCCAAATGGCTACACCTTC	CASSGPLRVPNGYTF
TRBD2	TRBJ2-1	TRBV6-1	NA	TGTGCCAGCAGATGGCTAGCGGGAAAGAATGAGCAGTTCTTC	CASRWLAGKNEQFF
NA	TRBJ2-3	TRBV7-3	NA	TGTGCCAGCAGCTTGGGGACTAGCACAGATACGCAGTATTTT	CASSLGTSTDTQYF
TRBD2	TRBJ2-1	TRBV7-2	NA	TGTGCCAGCAGCTTAGCGCGCGGCGGGAGTAATGAGCAGTTCTTC	CASSLARGGSNEQFF
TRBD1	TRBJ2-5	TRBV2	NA	TGTGCCAGCAGTGAAATGGGGACAGGGAGAGAGACCCAGTACTTC	CASSEMGTGRETQYF
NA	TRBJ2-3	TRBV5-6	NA	TGTGCCAGCAGCGTGGACGGCTCAGATACGCAGTATTTT	CASSVDGSDTQYF
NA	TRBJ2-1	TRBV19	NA	TGTGCCAGTAGACCTAAGCGCTCCTACAATGAGCAGTTCTTC	CASRPKRSYNEQFF
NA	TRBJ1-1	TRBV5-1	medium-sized	TGCGCCAGCAGCTTGGAGGGTTCATCATTGCGGGCTTTCTTT	CASSLEGSSLRAFF
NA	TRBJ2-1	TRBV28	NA	TGTGCCAGCAACAACCCTCCGCCTTACTCCTACAATGAGCAGTTCTTC	CASNNPPPYSYNEQFF
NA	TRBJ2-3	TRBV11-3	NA	TGTGCCAGCAGCTTAGGCCGCACAGATACGCAGTATTTT	CASSLGRTDTQYF
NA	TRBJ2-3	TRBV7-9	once	TGTGCCAGCAGCCATATCCAAACACAAGCTAGCACAGATACGCAGTATTTT	CASSHIQTQASTDTQYF
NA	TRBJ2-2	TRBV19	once	TGTGCCAGTAGGGACGGGCGGAACACCGGGGAGCTGTTTTTT	CASRDGRNTGELFF
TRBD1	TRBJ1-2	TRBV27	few	TGTGCCAGCAGCCCAGGGGGCACGGTTGGCTACACCTTC	CASSPGGTVGYTF
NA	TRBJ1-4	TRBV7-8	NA	TGTGCCAGCAGCTTAAGGGGGGGGAGTCAGTCGAGTGTTTCGGAAAAACTGTTTTTT	CASSLRGGSQSSVSEKLFF
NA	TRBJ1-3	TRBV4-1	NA	TGCGCCAGCAGCCTCCTTGGGGGGGGTACCATATATTTT	CASSLLGGGTIYF
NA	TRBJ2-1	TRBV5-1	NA	TGCGCCAGCAGACTCACAACGGGAGACGACGAGTTCTTC	CASRLTTGDDEFF